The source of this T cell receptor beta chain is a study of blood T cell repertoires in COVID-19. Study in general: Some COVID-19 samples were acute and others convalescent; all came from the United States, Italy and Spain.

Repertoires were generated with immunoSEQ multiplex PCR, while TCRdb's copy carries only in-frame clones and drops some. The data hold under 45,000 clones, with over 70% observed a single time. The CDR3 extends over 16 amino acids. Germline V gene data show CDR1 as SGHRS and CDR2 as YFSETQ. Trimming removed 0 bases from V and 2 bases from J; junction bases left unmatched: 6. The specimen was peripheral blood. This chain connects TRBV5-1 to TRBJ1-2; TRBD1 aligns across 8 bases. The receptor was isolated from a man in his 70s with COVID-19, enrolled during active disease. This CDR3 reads CASSLGENRGNYGYTF. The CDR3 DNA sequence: TGCGCCAGCAGCTTGGGAGAAAACAGGGGGAACTATGGCTACACCTTC.